Presented here are 16 T cell receptor beta chains from one specimen sequenced in a study of blood T cell repertoires in COVID-19. Here immunoSEQ multiplex PCR was the method, and the copy in TCRdb shows in-frame clones only, minus some. In the table there are more than 140,000 clones, just over 85% of which are singletons. The sequenced sample consisted of peripheral blood. These TCRs come from a woman aged 55-69 years with acute or convalescent COVID-19.

This chain joins TRBV2 and TRBJ1-1, with D perhaps TRBD1 (5 bases). The CDR3 is 13 residues long. The germline gives CDR1 SNHLY, CDR2 FYNNEI. V was cut by 8 bases and J by 2 bases, with 12 bases left in between. The CDR3 nucleotides read TGTGCCAGCCTGACGCAGGGAAACACTGAAGCTTTCTTT. Encoded protein: CASLTQGNTEAFF.

The chain links TRBV19 to TRBJ2-5, with D possibly being TRBD1 (5 bases). Germline values: CDR1 LNHDA, CDR2 SQIVND (reference sequence). CDR3 size: 14 residues. The V end was cut by 1 base, the J end by 5 bases, with 11 bases between. The CDR3 protein is CASSIGPGMETQYF. For the CDR3, the DNA is TGTGCCAGTAGTATAGGTCCAGGGATGGAGACCCAGTACTTC.

The genes are TRBV6-6 and TRBJ1-1; weak D call: TRBD1 (6 bases). CDR1 is MNHNY and CDR2 is SVGAGI in the germline V gene (reference sequence). There are 15 residues in the CDR3. The germline V and J ends were trimmed by 4 bases and 0 bases, with 12 bases remaining between them. This CDR3 reads CASSSGQKLNTEAFF. The CDR3 DNA follows: TGTGCCAGCAGTTCCGGACAGAAATTGAACACTGAAGCTTTCTTT.

The V gene is TRBV7-2, the J gene TRBJ1-2; TRBD1 is a possible D gene (6 bases). Germline-derived CDR1 and CDR2 are SGHTA and FQGNSA. Trimming pared 1 base from V and 4 bases from J, leaving 16 bases between. This CDR3 has 16 residues. The CDR3 region has the DNA TGTGCCAGCAGCTTAGGGGGCGGGGGGCCTCGCTATGGCTACACCTTC. Translating gives CASSLGGGGPRYGYTF.

The chain couples TRBV25-1 to TRBJ1-3; no clear D gene. The CDR3 has 16 amino acids. Trimming cost V 3 bases and J 0 bases, with 12 bases left between them. The germline CDR1 and CDR2 sequences are MGHDK and SYGVNS. The CDR3 DNA sequence: TGTGCCAGCAGTGACGGTGTGTCTCGCTCTGGAAACACCATATATTTT. Translating it yields CASSDGVSRSGNTIYF.

The chain couples TRBV14 to TRBJ2-4; D is perhaps TRBD1 (6 bases). Trimming cost V 1 base and J 0 bases, with 7 bases left between them. The CDR3 has 15 amino acids. The germline V gene has CDR1 SGHDN and CDR2 FVKESK. CDR3 nucleotide sequence: TGTGCCAGCAGCCAAGGGGGGCTAGCCAAAAACATTCAGTACTTC. Protein product: CASSQGGLAKNIQYF. Looking up the rest from reference TRBV14 and TRBJ2-4 gives the full variable domain: EAGVTQFPSHSVIEKGQTVTLRCDPISGHDNLYWYRRVMGKEIKFLLHFVKESKQDESGMPNNRFLAERTGGTYSTLKVQPAELEDSGVYFCASSQGGLAKNIQYFGAGTRLSVL.

This sequence joins TRBV27 and TRBJ2-7; D is possibly TRBD1 (5 bases). Germline V gene sequence: CDR1 MNHEY, CDR2 SMNVEV (reference sequence). V was clipped by 2 bases and J by 9 bases, with 11 bases between them. The CDR3 covers 12 residues. This CDR3 is CASSLTRQPQYF. CDR3 bases: TGTGCCAGCAGTTTAACTCGACAGCCGCAGTACTTC.

The chain links TRBV4-3 to TRBJ1-2; 8 bases line up with TRBD1. The ends lost 0 bases at V and 5 bases at J; junction bases unmatched: 8. CDR3 length: 16 amino acids. The V gene's germline CDR1 is LGHNA and CDR2 YSLEER. For the CDR3, the DNA is TGCGCCAGCAGCCAAGATCACGACAGGGGTTATTATGGCTACACCTTC. It encodes CASSQDHDRGYYGYTF.

The V gene is TRBV12-3 or TRBV12-4, the J gene TRBJ1-2; unclear D gene. The CDR3 is 13 amino acids. The V and J ends lost 2 bases and 6 bases respectively, with 10 bases between them. As DNA, the CDR3 is TGTGCCAGCAGTTTATCCCTACCCCATGGCTACACCTTC. Its translation: CASSLSLPHGYTF.

The chain uses TRBV5-1 and TRBJ1-2; D gene uncertain. This CDR3 region has 18 residues. The V end was cut by 4 bases, the J end by 8 bases, with 30 bases between. CDR1 is SGHRS, CDR2 YFSETQ, per germline. The chain's CDR3 is CASSPLGGSQVRQGGYTF. For the CDR3, the DNA is TGCGCCAGCAGCCCGTTAGGAGGGAGCCAAGTGCGTCAAGGCGGCTACACCTTC.

A single count supports this clone. This rearrangement joins TRBV27 to TRBJ2-1; D ambiguous. From germline, CDR1 is MNHEY and CDR2 SMNVEV (reference sequence). V shed 6 bases and J shed 9 bases, with 9 bases lying between them. The CDR3 loop spans 11 amino acids. CDR3 nucleotide sequence: TGTGCCAGCAGGTCCGTCGGTGAGCAGTTCTTC. Its protein is CASRSVGEQFF.

The CDR3 spells CASSQVRLTSGPNEQFF. In DNA, the CDR3 is TGCGCCAGCAGCCAAGTTAGACTGACTAGCGGGCCCAATGAGCAGTTCTTC. The J gene is TRBJ2-1, the V gene TRBV4-3, with 10 nucleotides matching TRBD2. There are 17 residues in the CDR3. V lost 1 base to trimming and J lost 6 bases; unmatched junction nucleotides: 9. The germline V gene encodes CDR1 LGHNA and CDR2 YSLEER.

This clone was counted a few times. V usage is TRBV30 and J usage is TRBJ1-2, with D possibly matching TRBD1 (5 bases). The CDR3 loop spans 14 amino acids. Trimming stripped 3 bases from V and 2 bases from J, with 13 bases between. Germline V lookup: CDR1 GTSNPN, CDR2 SVGIG (reference sequence). The CDR3 coding sequence is TGTGCCTGGAGGTCGGCAGGGTGGAACTATGGCTACACCTTC. This translates into CAWRSAGWNYGYTF.

This clone came up once. This chain uses TRBV9 with TRBJ2-7; no definite D call. CDR1 is SGDLS and CDR2 is YYNGEE in the germline V gene. CDR3 size: 14 residues. Trimming shortened V by 0 bases and J by 2 bases, and 9 bases separated the two germline ends. CDR3 DNA sequence: TGTGCCAGCAGCGTAGGGTCAGTACCCTACGAGCAGTACTTC. It specifies CASSVGSVPYEQYF. The whole variable domain, filled in from reference TRBV9 and TRBJ2-7, reads DSGVTQTPKHLITATGQRVTLRCSPRSGDLSVYWYQQSLDQGLQFLIQYYNGEERAKGNILERFSAQQFPDLHSELNLSSLELGDSALYFCASSVGSVPYEQYFGPGTRLTVT.

The rearrangement joins TRBV7-5 to TRBJ1-3; whether TRBD1, the table's D call, matches the DNA was not checked. TRBV7-5 is a known pseudogene. The CDR3 covers 15 residues. The CDR3 DNA is TGTGCCAGAAGTCCGGACAGAGAGTCTGGAAACACCATATATTTT. Amino acid sequence: CARSPDRESGNTIYF.

The genes are TRBV5-1 and TRBJ2-5; 10 bases are shared with TRBD2. The CDR3 consists of 18 residues. V lost 3 bases and J lost 5; bases outside the gene matches: 16. CDR1 is SGHRS, CDR2 YFSETQ, per germline. CDR3 in amino acids: CASSSPGASGGPRETQYF. In DNA, the CDR3 is TGCGCCAGCAGCTCCCCCGGGGCTAGCGGGGGCCCGAGGGAGACCCAGTACTTC.